This T cell receptor beta chain was profiled in a study of response to subunit inactivated influenza vaccine. This clonotype was counted only a few times. Its antigen remains unidentified. Trimming took 6 bases from V and 5 from J, leaving 10 bases between them. Germline V gene sequence: CDR1 DFQATT, CDR2 SNEGSKA (reference sequence). This CDR3 is 11 amino acids long. TCRdb used MiXCR to reprocess the RT-PCR reads, holding one entry per CDR3 protein. The sample holds around 500,000 distinct CDR3 sequences, approximately 11% seen once. Study-wide results and limits: A suggestion made by the authors is that each seasonal influenza vaccination recruits few new T cells.

J is TRBJ1-1 and V is TRBV20-1; D gene ambiguous. The receptor was derived from a man aged 50-60 years who received an inactivated influenza vaccine. The input for sequencing was PBMCs from blood, taken about 40 days after vaccination. The CDR3 region has the DNA TGCAGTGCCGCCGCGGGAACTGAAGCTTTCTTT. Translation gives CSAAAGTEAFF.